Listed here are 12 T cell receptor beta chains from one sample, sequenced in a study of blood T cell repertoires in COVID-19. The assay was immunoSEQ multiplex PCR, and TCRdb's table has in-frame clones only and misses some. The table lists 150,000 to 200,000 clones, about 81% of them singletons. The sequenced material came from peripheral blood. The receptors derive from a man between 60 and 75 years old with active or convalescent COVID-19.

This clone was seen more than once but under ten times. The V call is TRBV5-1, the J call TRBJ1-2; 8 nucleotides match TRBD1. Trimming removed 0 bases from V and 0 bases from J; junction bases left unmatched: 10. Germline assignment: CDR1 SGHRS and CDR2 YFSETQ. This CDR3 has 18 amino acids. CDR3 loop: CASSLGGTGRRANYGYTF. CDR3 DNA: TGCGCCAGCAGCTTGGGGGGGACAGGTCGCAGAGCTAACTATGGCTACACCTTC.

This chain joins TRBV4-1 and TRBJ1-4; 10 bases align to TRBD1. This CDR3 region has 15 residues. J was trimmed by 7 bases and V by 3 bases; bases with no gene match: 5. CDR1 MGHRA and CDR2 YSYEKL come from the germline V gene. CDR3: CASSHSRDRGEKLFF. In DNA form, the CDR3 reads TGCGCCAGCAGCCATTCGCGGGACAGGGGTGAAAAACTGTTTTTT.

This rearrangement joins TRBV29-1 to TRBJ2-7; the D gene is possibly TRBD2 (6 bases). V dropped 7 bases and J dropped 1 base, with 8 bases sitting between them. This CDR3 is built from 11 residues. CDR1 is SQVTM and CDR2 is ANQGSEA in the germline V gene. The CDR3 spells CSAGTSYEQYF. The CDR3 DNA is TGCAGCGCCGGGACTTCCTACGAGCAGTACTTC.

The genes are TRBV19 and TRBJ2-3, with D perhaps TRBD1 (6 bases). The V end was cut by 3 bases, the J end by 2 bases, with 15 bases between. Germline CDR1 is LNHDA and CDR2 is SQIVND (reference sequence). The CDR3 consists of 16 residues. CDR3 sequence: CASSMSAGAYTDTQYF. CDR3 coding DNA: TGTGCCAGTAGTATGTCGGCAGGGGCCTACACAGATACGCAGTATTTT.

The V gene is TRBV4-1, the J gene TRBJ2-3; 8 bases are shared with TRBD1. The CDR3 is 16 residues long. The J segment lost 2 bases and the V segment lost 3 bases, leaving 7 bases of the junction unmatched. Germline-derived CDR1 and CDR2 are MGHRA and YSYEKL. The CDR3 DNA reads as TGCGCCAGCAGCCACGGACAGGGTGGTTACACAGATACGCAGTATTTT. This sequence encodes CASSHGQGGYTDTQYF.

This clone was picked up a small number of times. CDR3 sequence: CASSAQGIKLFF. Here the CDR3 DNA reads TGTGCCAGCAGTGCCCAGGGGATAAAACTGTTTTTT. V is TRBV27 and J is TRBJ1-4, with a weak D call TRBD1 (6 bases). The CDR3 spans 12 residues. Germline lookup yields CDR1 MNHEY and CDR2 SMNVEV (reference sequence). Trimming cost V 5 bases and J 10 bases, with 11 bases left between them.

The chain employs TRBV10-3 and TRBJ1-2; TRBD1 aligns across 7 bases. The CDR3 runs to 14 residues. From germline, CDR1 is ENHRY and CDR2 SYGVKD. With V trimmed by 0 bases and J by 8 bases, 6 bases remained unmatched. The CDR3 nucleotides are TGTGCCATCAGTGAGTCGGACAGGCTGGGGGGCTACACCTTC. This codes for CAISESDRLGGYTF.

The chain's CDR3 is CASSSRGGFSYEQYF. The CDR3 region has the DNA TGTGCCAGCAGCTCCCGAGGGGGCTTTTCCTACGAGCAGTACTTC. The rearrangement joins TRBV5-4 to TRBJ2-7; 7 bases match TRBD1. V was clipped by 3 bases and J by 1 base; unmatched bases: 7. From germline, CDR1 is SGHNT and CDR2 YYREEE (reference sequence). CDR3 length: 15 amino acids.

The chain employs TRBV19 and TRBJ1-1, with D perhaps TRBD1 (6 bases). Germline-derived CDR1 and CDR2 are LNHDA and SQIVND (reference sequence). V lost 3 bases to trimming and J lost 5 bases, with 10 bases between them. The CDR3 consists of 13 residues. CDR3 DNA sequence: TGTGCCAGTAGTATGACAGGAGGAACTGAAGCTTTCTTT. Amino acids: CASSMTGGTEAFF.

A note on this clone: Within the sample, other DNA sequences also encode this same CDR3. This rearrangement joins TRBV5-6 to TRBJ2-2; TRBD1 might be the D (6 bases). CDR1 and CDR2 from the germline V gene are SGHDT and YYEEEE. This CDR3 contains 15 residues. The V end was cut by 4 bases, the J end by 0 bases, with 10 bases between. The CDR3 spells CASSLQGPNTGELFF. The CDR3 coding sequence is TGTGCCAGCAGCCTACAGGGACCGAACACCGGGGAGCTGTTTTTT. Variable domain in full (rest from reference TRBV5-6 and TRBJ2-2): DAGVTQSPTHLIKTRGQQVTLRCSPKSGHDTVSWYQQALGQGPQFIFQYYEEEERQRGNFPDRFSGHQFPNYSSELNVNALLLGDSALYLCASSLQGPNTGELFFGEGSRLTVL.

The rearrangement joins TRBV10-2 to TRBJ1-1; D remains unclear. The CDR3 is 13 amino acids. From germline, CDR1 is WSHSY and CDR2 SAAADI. Trimming shortened V by 6 bases and J by 0 bases, and 8 bases separated the two germline ends. The CDR3 is CASSDTVNTEAFF. CDR3 sequence (DNA): TGCGCCAGCAGCGATACAGTGAACACTGAAGCTTTCTTT.

This chain links TRBV4-1 with TRBJ2-5; TRBD2 is a possible D gene (5 bases). CDR3 size: 14 residues. Germline V gene sequence: CDR1 MGHRA, CDR2 YSYEKL. Trimming took off 1 base at V and 5 bases at J, with 11 bases between the two ends. CDR3 bases: TGCGCCAGCAGCCAAGGTTTCCGAGGGGAGACCCAGTACTTC. Translating it yields CASSQGFRGETQYF.